The rows below give T cell receptor beta chains drawn from one sample of a study of Ad26.COV2.S vaccination and SARS-CoV-2 variants. Repertoires were generated with immunoSEQ multiplex PCR, while TCRdb's copy carries only in-frame clones and drops some. This sample has hundreds of thousands of clones; about 88% occur once, and the top ten carry around 6.6%. The source material was peripheral blood, sampled in a trial of Ad26.COV2.S vaccine versus placebo. Every receptor here comes from a person aged 18 to 65 who received the Ad26.COV2.S COVID-19 vaccine or a placebo. CDR3s include the opening cysteine and the closing phenylalanine or tryptophan. D genes are given only for firm matches.

V,D,J,CDR3
TRBV7-3,TRBD2,TRBJ2-3,CASSRDLAGGPTDTQYF
TRBV11-2,NA,TRBJ2-7,CASSAGLMEQYF
TRBV6-5,NA,TRBJ2-5,CASRDRPAGHETQYF
TRBV5-8,TRBD1,TRBJ2-1,CASSSHGTGGKFEQFF
TRBV4-3,NA,TRBJ1-2,CASSQGGGNYGYTF
TRBV7-9,NA,TRBJ1-2,CASSLDTNYGYTF
TRBV5-4,TRBD1,TRBJ2-7,CASSSGTGGYYEQYF
TRBV19,TRBD2,TRBJ2-1,CASSKAGARGEQFF
TRBV19,NA,TRBJ1-5,CASSIVGTNQPQHF
TRBV5-1,TRBD2,TRBJ2-2,CASSLGASGRPNTGELFF
TRBV4-1,NA,TRBJ1-6,CASSHPGHSPLHF